The next 24 T cell receptor beta chains were all read from a single sample in a study of control samples from healthy donors and cancer patients. TCRdb's copy holds only in-frame clones and misses some; the assay was immunoSEQ multiplex PCR. The table has more than 50,000 clones, 75% to 95% seen once; the top ten hold around 1.3%. Sequencing was performed on PBMCs. The receptors here all came from a woman between 50 and 59 years old with colorectal cancer.

The rearrangement uses TRBV15 and TRBJ1-5; the D gene is possibly TRBD1 (5 bases). Germline V gene data show CDR1 as LNHNV and CDR2 as YYDKDF (reference sequence). V was clipped by 1 base and J by 5 bases, with 15 bases between them. The CDR3 loop spans 16 amino acids. The CDR3, as DNA: TGTGCCACCAGCAGAGTCCAGGGTTCCCGTTATCAGCCCCAGCATTTT. Translation: CATSRVQGSRYQPQHF.

The V gene is TRBV19, the J gene TRBJ1-5; a possible D gene is TRBD1 (5 bases). CDR1 LNHDA and CDR2 SQIVND come from the germline V gene (reference sequence). The CDR3 is made up of 14 amino acids. Trimming took off 4 bases at V and 7 bases at J, with 14 bases between the two ends. The DNA for the CDR3 is TGTGCCAGTAGTACCAACCCCGGGGGACAGCCCCAGCATTTT. Translating it yields CASSTNPGGQPQHF.

V gene TRBV5-1 combines with J gene TRBJ2-6; unclear D gene. Trimming shortened V by 2 bases and J by 2 bases, and 14 bases separated the two germline ends. Germline-derived CDR1 and CDR2 are SGHRS and YFSETQ. The CDR3 spans 17 residues. The CDR3, as DNA: TGCGCCAGCAGCTTAAGACCTTCTCCCACTGGGGCCAACGTCCTGACTTTC. Its translation is CASSLRPSPTGANVLTF.

The rearrangement joins TRBV6-6 to TRBJ2-7; no clear D gene. The V gene's germline CDR1 is MNHNY and CDR2 SVGAGI (reference sequence). The CDR3 runs 13 residues. Trimming took 2 bases from V and 3 from J, leaving 8 bases between them. CDR3 loop: CASSYGQNYEQYF. The CDR3 DNA sequence: TGTGCCAGCAGTTACGGGCAGAACTACGAGCAGTACTTC.

The genes are TRBV7-6 and TRBJ2-2, with 8 bases aligning to TRBD1. After removal of 5 bases from V and 8 bases from J, the junction contained 10 bases not matched to a gene. This CDR3 has 15 residues. Germline V lookup: CDR1 SGHVS, CDR2 FNYEAQ. In DNA form, the CDR3 reads TGTGCCAGCAGCATTGGGATAGGACAGGGAGGGGAGCTGTTTTTT. Its translation: CASSIGIGQGGELFF. The whole variable domain, filled in from reference TRBV7-6 and TRBJ2-2, reads GAGVSQSPRYKVTKRGQDVALRCDPISGHVSLYWYRQALGQGPEFLTYFNYEAQQDKSGLPNDRFSAERPEGSISTLTIQRTEQRDSAMYRCASSIGIGQGGELFFGEGSRLTVL.

The rearrangement joins TRBV19 to TRBJ1-2, with D possibly TRBD1 on 6 matching bases. V was clipped by 9 bases and J by 2 bases, with 13 bases between them. The CDR3 length is 13 residues. Germline V gene lookup returns CDR1 LNHDA and CDR2 SQIVND (reference sequence). Here the CDR3 reads CASTPDRNYGYTF. The CDR3 DNA sequence: TGTGCCAGCACCCCGGACAGAAACTATGGCTACACCTTC.

V and J are TRBV7-9 and TRBJ2-1, with D possibly matching TRBD2 (6 bases). Per the germline V gene, CDR1 is SEHNR and CDR2 is FQNEAQ (reference sequence). V was clipped by 7 bases and J by 1 base, with 14 bases between them. The CDR3 has 15 residues. In nucleotides, the CDR3 is TGTGCCAGCACCAAGAGTGGGGGGTCCTACAATGAGCAGTTCTTC. It codes for CASTKSGGSYNEQFF.

V usage is TRBV12-5 and J usage is TRBJ1-1; D remains unclear. There are 13 residues in the CDR3. V was trimmed by 5 bases and J by 4 bases, leaving 11 bases between them. CDR1 is LGHNT, CDR2 FRNRAP, per germline. CDR3 coding DNA: TGTGCTAGTGGTCCTCCCGGTGGCACTGAAGCTTTCTTT. Translated, it gives CASGPPGGTEAFF.

This chain uses TRBV7-9 with TRBJ2-3, with a weak D call TRBD2 (6 bases). Trimming pared 4 bases from V and 4 bases from J, leaving 18 bases between. The CDR3 is made up of 16 amino acids. Germline CDR1 SEHNR, CDR2 FQNEAQ (reference sequence). This CDR3 reads CASSSPPQEGPDTQYF. As DNA, the CDR3 is TGTGCCAGCAGCTCCCCACCCCAGGAGGGCCCAGATACGCAGTATTTT.

The chain is built from TRBV19 and TRBJ1-2; 7 bases map to TRBD1. V gave up 5 bases and J gave up 7 bases; unmatched junction bases: 10. Germline V gives CDR1 LNHDA, CDR2 SQIVND (reference sequence). The CDR3 consists of 14 residues. The CDR3 DNA follows: TGTGCCAGTAGTTATATCCGGGACAGCTCTGGCTACACCTTC. It encodes CASSYIRDSSGYTF. Combining the CDR3 with reference TRBV19 and TRBJ1-2 gives the whole variable domain DGGITQSPKYLFRKEGQNVTLSCEQNLNHDAMYWYRQDPGQGLRLIYYSQIVNDFQKGDIAEGYSVSREKKESFPLTVTSAQKNPTAFYLCASSYIRDSSGYTFGSGTRLTVV.

The chain carries TRBV6-5 and TRBJ2-7, with D possibly TRBD2 on 6 matching bases. There are 15 residues in the CDR3. The V end lost 5 bases, the J end lost 4 bases, and 18 bases lay between the germline ends. CDR1 and CDR2 from the germline V gene are MNHEY and SVGAGI. CDR3 region: CASSSPGTPRYEQYF. The DNA of the CDR3 is TGTGCCAGCAGTAGCCCCGGGACTCCCAGGTACGAGCAGTACTTC.

The rearrangement links TRBV14 to TRBJ1-4; possible D gene TRBD1, 6 bases. V was trimmed by 3 bases and J by 2 bases, leaving 10 bases between them. The CDR3 has 15 amino acids. Germline CDR1 reads SGHDN; CDR2 reads FVKESK. The CDR3 DNA reads TGTGCCAGCAGCCAGGGGACACTTACTAATGAAAAACTGTTTTTT. It is translated as CASSQGTLTNEKLFF.

V gene TRBV10-3 combines with J gene TRBJ2-1; 8 bases map to TRBD2. This CDR3 is built from 17 residues. J gave up 4 bases and V 0 bases, and 8 bases lay outside the gene matches. Germline values: CDR1 ENHRY, CDR2 SYGVKD. CDR3 sequence (DNA): TGTGCCATCAGTGAGTCGTTTAGCGGGACCATTTACAATGAGCAGTTCTTC. As protein: CAISESFSGTIYNEQFF.

The chain links TRBV7-8 to TRBJ1-2; 10 nucleotides agree with TRBD1. Per germline, CDR1 SGHVS and CDR2 FQNEAQ. Trimming took 5 bases from V and 3 from J; bases not matched to a gene: 6. The CDR3 is made up of 15 amino acids. The DNA of the CDR3 is TGTGCCAGCAGCCGGGGGGGACAGGGGTACTATGGCTACACCTTC. This sequence encodes CASSRGGQGYYGYTF.

The chain links TRBV11-2 to TRBJ2-7, with D hard to call. The CDR3 covers 13 residues. The germline gives CDR1 SGHAT, CDR2 FQNNGV. The V gene lost 5 bases and the J gene lost 3 bases, with 11 bases spanning the gap. The CDR3 DNA sequence: TGTGCCAGCAGCCTTACAAGGAACTACGAGCAGTACTTC. Its translation: CASSLTRNYEQYF.

This clone has a single count. The V call is TRBV19, the J call TRBJ1-1; tentatively, D is TRBD1 (5 bases). The CDR3 loop spans 14 amino acids. The germline CDR1 and CDR2 sequences are LNHDA and SQIVND (reference sequence). V was clipped by 3 bases and J by 6 bases, with 14 bases between them. In nucleotides, the CDR3 is TGTGCCAGTAGTATCCGAGGGGAGTGGGCTGAAGCTTTCTTT. It specifies CASSIRGEWAEAFF.

This clone was observed once. The chain uses TRBV5-1 and TRBJ2-2; 9 positions match TRBD2. The V and J ends lost 0 bases and 6 bases, in that order; junction bases with no gene match: 3. Germline assignment: CDR1 SGHRS and CDR2 YFSETQ. This CDR3 has 15 residues. DNA of the CDR3: TGCGCCAGCAGCTTGGAGCTAGCGGGATCCGGGGAGCTGTTTTTT. Amino acid sequence: CASSLELAGSGELFF.

This clone was counted only a few times. The rearrangement joins TRBV5-1 to TRBJ2-7; 10 positions agree with TRBD1. Germline CDR1 SGHRS, CDR2 YFSETQ. The CDR3 spans 14 residues. Germline trimming cut 3 bases from V and 3 bases from J; bases unmatched to any gene: 3. This chain's CDR3 is CASSSTGGLYEQYF. The CDR3 DNA follows: TGCGCCAGCAGCTCGACAGGGGGCCTCTACGAGCAGTACTTC.

The CDR3 reads CASSLVASPYEQYF. As DNA, the CDR3 is TGTGCCAGCAGCTTGGTGGCAAGCCCTTACGAGCAGTACTTC. The V and J genes are TRBV5-5 and TRBJ2-7; no reliable D call. The V end lost 0 bases, the J end lost 4 bases, and 11 bases lay between the germline ends. The length of the CDR3 is 14 residues. Germline-derived CDR1 and CDR2 are SGHKS and YYEKEE (reference sequence).

This rearrangement joins TRBV2 to TRBJ1-6, with D uncertain. V lost 9 bases to trimming and J lost 0 bases, with 6 bases between them. The CDR3 runs 13 residues. Germline V lookup: CDR1 SNHLY, CDR2 FYNNEI. The CDR3 sequence is CAREGSYNSPLHF. The CDR3, as DNA: TGTGCCAGGGAGGGCTCCTATAATTCACCCCTCCACTTT.

The count of this clone is one. V and J are TRBV18 and TRBJ2-2; D unresolved. Per germline, CDR1 KGHSH and CDR2 LQKENI. This CDR3 spans 14 amino acids. Between the trimmed V and J ends, which lost 4 bases and 6 bases, there was a span of 12 bases. The CDR3 region is CASSLPRGPGELFF. Here the CDR3 DNA reads TGTGCCAGCTCACTCCCTCGTGGCCCCGGGGAGCTGTTTTTT.

The table lists this clone with a count of one. V gene TRBV30 combines with J gene TRBJ2-3; no definite D call. CDR3 length: 14 residues. The V end lost 2 bases, the J end lost 0 bases, and 9 bases lay between the germline ends. Germline CDR1 is GTSNPN and CDR2 is SVGIG (reference sequence). Here the CDR3 reads CAWSIGRSTDTQYF. Written as DNA, the CDR3 is TGTGCCTGGAGTATAGGTCGGAGCACAGATACGCAGTATTTT. The variable domain in full, completed from reference TRBV30 and TRBJ2-3, reads SQTIHQWPATLVQPVGSPLSLECTVEGTSNPNLYWYRQAAGRGLQLLFYSVGIGQISSEVPQNLSASRPQDRQFILSSKKLLLSDSGFYLCAWSIGRSTDTQYFGPGTRLTVL.

This chain links TRBV12-3 or TRBV12-4 with TRBJ2-2; D is possibly TRBD1 or TRBD2 (5 bases each). The CDR3 covers 12 residues. CDR3 loop: CALRGNTGELFF. Here the CDR3 DNA reads TGTGCTCTCCGGGGCAACACCGGGGAGCTGTTTTTT.

This chain uses TRBV5-6 with TRBJ1-1; tentatively, D is TRBD1 (5 bases). Germline V gives CDR1 SGHDT, CDR2 YYEEEE. The V end was cut by 0 bases, the J end by 1 base, with 10 bases between. The CDR3 consists of 15 residues. CDR3: CASSLDWGSNTEAFF. The CDR3 DNA sequence: TGTGCCAGCAGCTTGGATTGGGGGTCGAACACTGAAGCTTTCTTT.